A selection of T cell receptor beta chains follows, all from one sample in a study of CD8+ T cells in alopecia areata. Sequenced by immunoSEQ multiplex PCR; TCRdb stores in-frame clones only, minus some. The table has around 200,000 clones, over 60% seen once; the top ten hold more than 3.5%. The specimen comprised CD4+ T cells sorted from blood, sampled at week 4, from a patient treated with tofacitinib. These receptors all stem from a human donor with alopecia areata. Both conserved end residues are part of each CDR3. Each record gives: V gene, D gene, clone size, J gene, CDR3 DNA, CDR3 protein. A D gene is named only where the DNA matches it firmly. Rows may omit the clone size; those that give it use once, few, many or a size class.

v_gene: TRBV5-4
d_gene: TRBD1
abundance: -
j_gene: TRBJ1-4
CDR3nt: TGTGCCAGCAGCTTGGAGACAGGGAATGAAAAACTGTTTTTT
CDR3aa: CASSLETGNEKLFF

v_gene: TRBV2
d_gene: -
abundance: -
j_gene: TRBJ1-1
CDR3nt: TGTGCCAGCAGCTTTACAGGAAGGAACACTGAAGCTTTCTTT
CDR3aa: CASSFTGRNTEAFF

v_gene: TRBV5-1
d_gene: -
abundance: -
j_gene: TRBJ2-3
CDR3nt: TGCGCCAGCAGCTCGAGGGATACGCAGTATTTT
CDR3aa: CASSSRDTQYF

v_gene: TRBV4-1
d_gene: -
abundance: -
j_gene: TRBJ1-1
CDR3nt: TGCGCCAGCAGCGTACCGGGACACCAGAACACTGAAGCTTTCTTT
CDR3aa: CASSVPGHQNTEAFF

v_gene: TRBV6-5
d_gene: TRBD2
abundance: -
j_gene: TRBJ2-1
CDR3nt: TGTGCCAGCAGTTACTCCCGGGGGGGAAACTACAATGAGCAGTTCTTC
CDR3aa: CASSYSRGGNYNEQFF

v_gene: TRBV10-3
d_gene: -
abundance: -
j_gene: TRBJ2-5
CDR3nt: TGTGCCATCAGCGCCGATGGGCAATCGGCCCAGTACTTC
CDR3aa: CAISADGQSAQYF

v_gene: TRBV29-1
d_gene: -
abundance: -
j_gene: TRBJ2-7
CDR3nt: TGCAGCGTCCGGGAATCCTACGAGCAGTACTTC
CDR3aa: CSVRESYEQYF

v_gene: TRBV29-1
d_gene: -
abundance: -
j_gene: TRBJ1-1
CDR3nt: TGCAGCGTCCAGGGTCCACTGCACACTGAAGCTTTCTTT
CDR3aa: CSVQGPLHTEAFF

v_gene: TRBV30
d_gene: TRBD1
abundance: -
j_gene: TRBJ1-5
CDR3nt: TGTGCCTGGGGACAGGGGAGCGATCAGCCCCAGCATTTT
CDR3aa: CAWGQGSDQPQHF

v_gene: TRBV6-5
d_gene: -
abundance: -
j_gene: TRBJ1-5
CDR3nt: TGTGCCAGCAGTTTCGTGGCCAATCAGCCCCAGCATTTT
CDR3aa: CASSFVANQPQHF

v_gene: TRBV7-2
d_gene: -
abundance: -
j_gene: TRBJ2-1
CDR3nt: TGTGCCAGCAGCTTAGTAGGGGCGCACAATGAGCAGTTCTTC
CDR3aa: CASSLVGAHNEQFF

v_gene: TRBV7-9
d_gene: -
abundance: few
j_gene: TRBJ2-2
CDR3nt: TGTGCCAGCAGCTTAATCACCGGGGAGCTGTTTTTT
CDR3aa: CASSLITGELFF

v_gene: TRBV5-1
d_gene: -
abundance: -
j_gene: TRBJ2-5
CDR3nt: TGCGCCAGCAGCGCCCTGACGGGGGCACAAGGGACCCAGTACTTC
CDR3aa: CASSALTGAQGTQYF

v_gene: TRBV6-5
d_gene: TRBD1
abundance: -
j_gene: TRBJ2-7
CDR3nt: TGTGCCAGCAGGACGACAGGGAGTTTCTACGAGCAGTACTTC
CDR3aa: CASRTTGSFYEQYF

v_gene: TRBV29-1
d_gene: TRBD2
abundance: -
j_gene: TRBJ2-1
CDR3nt: TGCAGCGCGCGCGGGGGGGCCGACAATGAGCAGTTCTTC
CDR3aa: CSARGGADNEQFF

v_gene: TRBV4-3
d_gene: -
abundance: -
j_gene: TRBJ2-7
CDR3nt: TGCGCCAGCAGCCAAGCTGTGTCAGGGAGGTCCTACGAGCAGTACTTC
CDR3aa: CASSQAVSGRSYEQYF

v_gene: TRBV6-5
d_gene: TRBD1
abundance: -
j_gene: TRBJ1-5
CDR3nt: TGTGCCAGCAGTTCCCTAGGGGGCAGACAGCCCCAGCATTTT
CDR3aa: CASSSLGGRQPQHF

v_gene: TRBV6-5
d_gene: -
abundance: -
j_gene: TRBJ1-5
CDR3nt: TGTGCCAGCAGACCCGTTACCTTGGGCAATCAGCCCCAGCATTTT
CDR3aa: CASRPVTLGNQPQHF

v_gene: TRBV5-1
d_gene: -
abundance: once
j_gene: TRBJ2-3
CDR3nt: TGCGCCAGCAACAGCTGGGGGCAACGCACAGATACGCAGTATTTT
CDR3aa: CASNSWGQRTDTQYF

v_gene: TRBV29-1
d_gene: TRBD2
abundance: -
j_gene: TRBJ2-5
CDR3nt: TGCAGCGCCACGGCCCAGGGAGGGCAAGAGACCCAGTACTTC
CDR3aa: CSATAQGGQETQYF

v_gene: TRBV7-8
d_gene: -
abundance: -
j_gene: TRBJ1-6
CDR3nt: TGTGCCAGCAGCTTAGCGGTTAAGGGTGTGAATTCACCCCTCCACTTT
CDR3aa: CASSLAVKGVNSPLHF

v_gene: TRBV6-1
d_gene: -
abundance: -
j_gene: TRBJ1-4
CDR3nt: TGTGCCAGCAGGAGGGAAAGGGAAAAACTGTTTTTT
CDR3aa: CASRREREKLFF

v_gene: TRBV30
d_gene: -
abundance: -
j_gene: TRBJ1-2
CDR3nt: TGTGCCTGGAGTAACGGGGTCGGCTACACCTTC
CDR3aa: CAWSNGVGYTF

v_gene: TRBV7-9
d_gene: -
abundance: -
j_gene: TRBJ2-7
CDR3nt: TGTGCCAGCAGCTTTATGGGGGCGTACGAGCAGTACTTC
CDR3aa: CASSFMGAYEQYF

v_gene: TRBV23-1
d_gene: TRBD1
abundance: -
j_gene: TRBJ2-2
CDR3nt: TGCGCCAGCAGCCTGGTTGGCAGGGGGCGGACCACCGGGGAGCTGTTTTTT
CDR3aa: CASSLVGRGRTTGELFF

v_gene: TRBV29-1
d_gene: -
abundance: -
j_gene: TRBJ1-1
CDR3nt: TGCAGCGTTGAAGTCGGACTGTTCCTTGAAGCTTTCTTT
CDR3aa: CSVEVGLFLEAFF

v_gene: TRBV7-9
d_gene: -
abundance: few
j_gene: TRBJ1-1
CDR3nt: TGTGCCAGCAGCTTACAGTCAGGGGACACTGAAGCTTTCTTT
CDR3aa: CASSLQSGDTEAFF

v_gene: TRBV5-1
d_gene: -
abundance: -
j_gene: TRBJ1-1
CDR3nt: TGCGCCAGCAGCTTGGCCGGGACGGTGAACACTGAAGCTTTCTTT
CDR3aa: CASSLAGTVNTEAFF

v_gene: TRBV11-2
d_gene: -
abundance: -
j_gene: TRBJ2-7
CDR3nt: TGTGCCAGCAGCTTAGGTCGGGGACTCTACGAGCAGTACTTC
CDR3aa: CASSLGRGLYEQYF

v_gene: TRBV30
d_gene: -
abundance: -
j_gene: TRBJ2-3
CDR3nt: TGTGCCTGGAGTGCGGCTAGCTCAGATACGCAGTATTTT
CDR3aa: CAWSAASSDTQYF

v_gene: TRBV7-9
d_gene: TRBD2
abundance: -
j_gene: TRBJ2-5
CDR3nt: TGTGCCAGCAGCTTACCTTCTAGCGGAAAAGAGACCCAGTACTTC
CDR3aa: CASSLPSSGKETQYF

v_gene: TRBV10-3
d_gene: -
abundance: -
j_gene: TRBJ1-2
CDR3nt: TGTGCCATCGAGGCGGGGCCCTATGGCTACACCTTC
CDR3aa: CAIEAGPYGYTF

v_gene: TRBV19
d_gene: -
abundance: -
j_gene: TRBJ1-1
CDR3nt: TGTGCCAGTGGGAAGGAGGGGAACACTGAAGCTTTCTTT
CDR3aa: CASGKEGNTEAFF

v_gene: TRBV13
d_gene: -
abundance: once
j_gene: TRBJ2-7
CDR3nt: TGTGCCAGCAGCACTCGGACGGAAACCTACGAGCAGTACTTC
CDR3aa: CASSTRTETYEQYF

v_gene: TRBV9
d_gene: -
abundance: -
j_gene: TRBJ2-5
CDR3nt: TGTGCCAGCAGCGTAGTGTGGTGGGGCAGAGAGACCCAGTACTTC
CDR3aa: CASSVVWWGRETQYF

v_gene: TRBV13
d_gene: -
abundance: -
j_gene: TRBJ1-2
CDR3nt: TGTGCCAGCAGCTTCCGCAACCGGGAGGCCTATGGCTACACCTTC
CDR3aa: CASSFRNREAYGYTF

v_gene: TRBV19
d_gene: -
abundance: -
j_gene: TRBJ1-1
CDR3nt: TGTGCCAGTAGGGTCTGGGAAAGAGGTGAAGCTTTCTTT
CDR3aa: CASRVWERGEAFF

v_gene: TRBV7-9
d_gene: -
abundance: -
j_gene: TRBJ2-5
CDR3nt: TGTGCCAGCAGCTTAGCGGGAACAGGACGACAAGAGACCCAGTACTTC
CDR3aa: CASSLAGTGRQETQYF

v_gene: TRBV4-1
d_gene: -
abundance: -
j_gene: TRBJ1-5
CDR3nt: TGCGCCAGCAGCCAAGACCGCGACACGAATAGCAATCAGCCCCAGCATTTT
CDR3aa: CASSQDRDTNSNQPQHF

v_gene: TRBV25-1
d_gene: -
abundance: -
j_gene: TRBJ1-1
CDR3nt: TGTGCCAGCAGCAGCACCGGGGTGGGAGCTTTCTTT
CDR3aa: CASSSTGVGAFF

v_gene: TRBV30
d_gene: TRBD2
abundance: -
j_gene: TRBJ2-5
CDR3nt: TGTGCCTGGAGTGGAGCGGGGGCACTCTATCAAGAGACCCAGTACTTC
CDR3aa: CAWSGAGALYQETQYF

v_gene: TRBV5-1
d_gene: -
abundance: -
j_gene: TRBJ2-5
CDR3nt: TGCGCCAGCAGCTTGGCCGGGGTTGAAGAGACCCAGTACTTC
CDR3aa: CASSLAGVEETQYF

v_gene: TRBV4-2
d_gene: -
abundance: -
j_gene: TRBJ2-2
CDR3nt: TGTGCCAGCAGCCAAGTCGGGGGGAACACCGGGGAGCTGTTTTTT
CDR3aa: CASSQVGGNTGELFF

v_gene: TRBV4-2
d_gene: -
abundance: -
j_gene: TRBJ1-6
CDR3nt: TGTGCCAGCAGCCAAGATCGCAGAAGAAGGAATTCACCCCTCCACTTT
CDR3aa: CASSQDRRRRNSPLHF

v_gene: TRBV5-6
d_gene: TRBD1
abundance: few
j_gene: TRBJ1-5
CDR3nt: TGTGCCAGCAGCTTGCGAGTCGGGACAGGGTCGGATCAGCCCCAGCATTTT
CDR3aa: CASSLRVGTGSDQPQHF

v_gene: TRBV4-3
d_gene: -
abundance: -
j_gene: TRBJ1-4
CDR3nt: TGCGCCAGCAGCCCTGCGGATTCGACTTATGAAAAACTGTTTTTT
CDR3aa: CASSPADSTYEKLFF

v_gene: TRBV5-1
d_gene: -
abundance: -
j_gene: TRBJ1-6
CDR3nt: TGCGCCAGCGGGGACACCAATTCACCCCTCCACTTT
CDR3aa: CASGDTNSPLHF

v_gene: TRBV20-1
d_gene: -
abundance: -
j_gene: TRBJ1-6
CDR3nt: TGCAGTGCTGTTGCCGATACACCCCTCCACTTT
CDR3aa: CSAVADTPLHF

v_gene: TRBV7-2
d_gene: -
abundance: -
j_gene: TRBJ1-3
CDR3nt: TGTGCCAGCAGCTTAGCGACAGGACAAGCCATATATTTT
CDR3aa: CASSLATGQAIYF

v_gene: TRBV7-2
d_gene: -
abundance: -
j_gene: TRBJ2-5
CDR3nt: TGTGCCAGCAGCTCTGCTCGAGAGACCCAGTACTTC
CDR3aa: CASSSARETQYF

v_gene: TRBV19
d_gene: -
abundance: -
j_gene: TRBJ2-1
CDR3nt: TGTGCCAGTAGTATAGCGTCGCCCAGCTCCTATGAGCAGTTCTTC
CDR3aa: CASSIASPSSYEQFF

v_gene: TRBV25-1
d_gene: -
abundance: -
j_gene: TRBJ2-7
CDR3nt: TGTGCCAGCAGTGATACTACTCGACAGTCCGAGCAGTACTTC
CDR3aa: CASSDTTRQSEQYF